This record looks at one T cell receptor beta chain sequence and its context. Its matching antigen is unknown. This specimen belongs to a study of monozygotic twins with inflammatory bowel disease. General study points: Limited statistical power may explain no repertoire similarity difference between concordant and discordant twins. Patient repertoires may carry noise from differing immunosuppressive treatments.

Template-switch reactions added UMIs with a 6-nucleotide sample barcode. Reprocessing the 5' RACE reads, TCRdb reports a single entry for every CDR3 protein and omits DNA. The sample includes 150,000 to 200,000 distinct CDR3 sequences. This CDR3 is built from 15 residues. Germline lookup yields CDR1 ENHRY and CDR2 SYGVKD. This TCR was recovered from a human donor with ulcerative colitis or Crohn's disease, or a healthy co-twin of an affected twin (not recorded which). Sequencing was performed on blood. The V call is TRBV10-3, the J call TRBJ1-1; the TRBD1 assignment by TCRdb is unverifiable without DNA. The CDR3 sequence is CAISGAGARNTEAFF.